Following are 8 T cell receptor beta chains from one sample sequenced in a study of blood T cell repertoires in COVID-19. Generated by immunoSEQ multiplex PCR, the TCRdb table keeps only in-frame clones and is missing some. The data contain 70,000 to 95,000 clones, around nine tenths of them singletons. Input material: peripheral blood. These receptors originate from a man aged 65-85 years with active or convalescent COVID-19.

This clone appeared a single time. V gene TRBV30 combines with J gene TRBJ1-3; no firm D call. Germline V gene sequence: CDR1 GTSNPN, CDR2 SVGIG (reference sequence). The V and J ends lost 0 bases and 7 bases respectively, with 4 bases between them. The CDR3 loop spans 11 amino acids. The DNA for the CDR3 is TGTGCCTGGAGTGTACGGAACACCATATATTTT. Its translation: CAWSVRNTIYF.

The chain joins TRBV19 to TRBJ1-5; D unclear. CDR3 length: 14 residues. Looked up from germline, CDR1 is LNHDA and CDR2 is SQIVND (reference sequence). Trimming took 5 bases from V and 2 from J, leaving 10 bases between them. The CDR3 nucleotides read TGTGCCAGTAGTCCCCCGGCGGGCAATCAGCCCCAGCATTTT. Translation gives CASSPPAGNQPQHF.

This clone has a single count. The chain carries TRBV2 and TRBJ1-1, with D hard to call. V was trimmed by 3 bases and J by 8 bases, leaving 10 bases between them. The CDR3 extends over 12 amino acids. Germline CDR1 SNHLY, CDR2 FYNNEI. CDR3 coding DNA: TGTGCCAGCAGTGAGCTAGGCGGAGAAGCTTTCTTT. Translated: CASSELGGEAFF.

V usage is TRBV20-1 and J usage is TRBJ2-3; a weak D match, TRBD2 (5 bases). There are 15 residues in the CDR3. Germline V CDR1 and CDR2: DFQATT, SNEGSKA (reference sequence). V dropped 3 bases and J dropped 2 bases, with 15 bases sitting between them. Here the CDR3 reads CSASDFAGSTDTQYF. CDR3 in DNA: TGCAGTGCTAGTGATTTTGCGGGTTCCACAGATACGCAGTATTTT.

This chain connects TRBV28 to TRBJ1-2; TRBD1 might be the D (5 bases). The length of the CDR3 is 14 residues. Germline V lookup: CDR1 MDHEN, CDR2 SYDVKM. The V end was cut by 4 bases, the J end by 9 bases, with 18 bases between. CDR3 protein: CASSSPDTATSYTF. As DNA, the CDR3 is TGTGCCAGCAGTTCCCCGGACACGGCAACGAGCTACACCTTC.

This chain links TRBV5-4 with TRBJ2-5; no definite D call. Deletions cut 0 bases from V and 2 bases from J, with 8 bases between. The germline V gene encodes CDR1 SGHNT and CDR2 YYREEE (reference sequence). CDR3 length: 14 residues. The CDR3: CASSLGALQETQYF. CDR3 DNA: TGTGCCAGCAGCTTGGGGGCCCTTCAAGAGACCCAGTACTTC.

This chain's CDR3 is CSAQGDSYGYTF. The CDR3 nucleotides are TGCAGCGCCCAAGGGGACAGCTATGGCTACACCTTC. J is TRBJ1-2 and V is TRBV29-1, with 7 bases matching TRBD1. The CDR3 consists of 12 residues. V dropped 7 bases and J dropped 4; count of bases not matched to a gene: 6. In germline, CDR1 is SQVTM, CDR2 ANQGSEA.

This clone was seen a single time. This chain uses TRBV2 with TRBJ1-1; 7 bases line up with TRBD1. This CDR3 contains 14 residues. Germline assignment: CDR1 SNHLY and CDR2 FYNNEI. V was pared by 5 bases and J by 4 bases, with 7 bases of the junction left unmatched. The CDR3 spells CASSLDRLVTEAFF. The CDR3 nucleotides read TGTGCCAGCAGTCTGGACAGGTTGGTCACTGAAGCTTTCTTT.